This entry lists 8 T cell receptor beta chains sequenced from one sample in a study of shared clonotypes between healthy human individuals. Data came from immunoSEQ multiplex PCR; TCRdb stores just in-frame clones and leaves some out. The sample shows some 92,000 clones, over 40% of them seen only once. Specimen: PBMCs. Receptors were obtained from a woman aged 40 to 50 in good health. Some clones in this sample may be carry-over from other donors' samples.

This sequence joins TRBV7-9 and TRBJ2-5; 14 nucleotides align to TRBD2. The CDR3 is 17 residues long. The ends lost 4 bases at V and 5 bases at J; junction bases unmatched: 9. Per the germline V gene, CDR1 is SEHNR and CDR2 is FQNEAQ (reference sequence). The CDR3 sequence: CASSSGLAGVGGETQYF. The DNA of the CDR3 is TGTGCCAGCAGCTCGGGACTAGCGGGAGTTGGGGGGGAGACCCAGTACTTC.

This clone was recorded a few times. The chain combines TRBV30 with TRBJ1-5; D ambiguous. From germline, CDR1 is GTSNPN and CDR2 SVGIG (reference sequence). The ends were cut back, 2 bases at V and 0 bases at J, with 8 bases in the middle. CDR3 size: 14 residues. The CDR3 DNA follows: TGTGCCTGGAGTTCCTTAAATAGCAATCAGCCCCAGCATTTT. Translated, it gives CAWSSLNSNQPQHF.

The chain couples TRBV30 to TRBJ1-5; a possible D gene is TRBD1 (5 bases). V lost 1 base and J lost 5, with 18 bases in between. The CDR3 extends over 16 amino acids. Germline CDR1 GTSNPN, CDR2 SVGIG (reference sequence). DNA of the CDR3: TGTGCCTGGAGTGCCGAGGGGCGGGGGGTTCATCAGCCCCAGCATTTT. Translating it yields CAWSAEGRGVHQPQHF. Using reference TRBV30 and TRBJ1-5 for the parts outside the CDR3, the full variable domain is SQTIHQWPATLVQPVGSPLSLECTVEGTSNPNLYWYRQAAGRGLQLLFYSVGIGQISSEVPQNLSASRPQDRQFILSSKKLLLSDSGFYLCAWSAEGRGVHQPQHFGDGTRLSIL.

The chain joins TRBV28 to TRBJ2-7; TRBD2 matches 9 bases. The CDR3 sequence is 13 residues long. V shed 5 bases, J shed 8 bases, and the junction held 7 bases outside the gene matches. CDR1 and CDR2 from the germline V gene are MDHEN and SYDVKM. The CDR3 coding sequence is TGTGCCAGCAGTCTTTCGGCTAGCGGGAAGCAGTACTTC. Encoded protein: CASSLSASGKQYF.

This clone turned up a few times. Distinct nucleotide sequences in the sample also encode this CDR3. The genes are TRBV30 and TRBJ1-6; D might be TRBD1 (5 bases). Trimming removed 0 bases from V and 9 bases from J, with 9 bases in between. From germline, CDR1 is GTSNPN and CDR2 SVGIG (reference sequence). The CDR3 length is 13 residues. DNA of the CDR3: TGTGCCTGGAGTGTAGGGGTAGGTTCACCCCTCCACTTT. This gives the protein CAWSVGVGSPLHF. The variable domain in full, completed from reference TRBV30 and TRBJ1-6, reads SQTIHQWPATLVQPVGSPLSLECTVEGTSNPNLYWYRQAAGRGLQLLFYSVGIGQISSEVPQNLSASRPQDRQFILSSKKLLLSDSGFYLCAWSVGVGSPLHFGNGTRLTVT.

The genes are TRBV6-1 and TRBJ2-2; no definite D call. In germline, CDR1 is MNHNS, CDR2 SASEGT. V lost 8 bases and J lost 6, with 13 bases in between. There are 13 residues in the CDR3. CDR3 nucleotide sequence: TGTGCCAGCCAGGACCGCCTGGCCGGGGAGCTGTTTTTT. Translating gives CASQDRLAGELFF.

Of note for this clone: An end of the junction does not agree with germline; a read error may underlie this. This chain uses TRBV4-1 with TRBJ2-1; D could derive from TRBD1 or TRBD2 (5 bases each). Germline V CDR1 and CDR2: MGHRA, YSYEKL. The CDR3 is 14 amino acids. DNA for the CDR3: TGTGCCAGCAGCTTGGGGGAATCTCACAATGAGCAGTTCTTC. As protein: CASSLGESHNEQFF.

This clone was recorded many times. The rearrangement uses TRBV4-2 and TRBJ1-5; no firm D call. Germline loops: CDR1 LGHNA, CDR2 YNFKEQ. This CDR3 spans 15 amino acids. V was cut by 0 bases and J by 4 bases, with 10 bases left in between. The CDR3 DNA reads TGTGCCAGCAGCCAAGACTCTGGATTAAATCAGCCCCAGCATTTT. This sequence encodes CASSQDSGLNQPQHF.